These 29 T cell receptor beta chains share one sample of origin, sequenced in a study of blood T cell repertoires in COVID-19. The protocol was immunoSEQ multiplex PCR, while the TCRdb copy is restricted to in-frame clones and leaves out a portion. The sample comprises 200,000 to 250,000 clones, more than 75% of which are singletons, and under 2% rests with the top ten. The specimen was peripheral blood. These receptors came from a middle-aged man with active or convalescent COVID-19.

The table lists this clone with a count of one. V is TRBV28 and J is TRBJ1-2; D might be TRBD1 (6 bases). V lost 3 bases and J lost 4, with 18 bases in between. Germline assignment: CDR1 MDHEN and CDR2 SYDVKM. The CDR3 runs to 16 residues. CDR3 residues: CASSLGAGAPSYGYTF. The CDR3 DNA reads TGTGCCAGCAGTTTGGGGGCCGGGGCCCCTAGCTATGGCTACACCTTC.

This chain connects TRBV2 to TRBJ2-3; 8 bases map to TRBD1. The CDR3 extends over 15 amino acids. Germline V gene data show CDR1 as SNHLY and CDR2 as FYNNEI. V lost 6 bases and J lost 4; bases outside the gene matches: 9. The CDR3 reads CASRRQGARADTQYF. As DNA, the CDR3 is TGTGCCAGCAGGCGCCAGGGGGCCAGGGCAGATACGCAGTATTTT.

Only one count was recorded for this clone. The chain is built from TRBV2 and TRBJ1-1, with a tentative D call TRBD1 (5 bases). The CDR3 contains 15 residues. Per germline, CDR1 SNHLY and CDR2 FYNNEI. The V gene lost 4 bases and the J gene lost 0 bases, with 12 bases spanning the gap. CDR3 sequence reads: CASSVQDPMNTEAFF. Written as DNA, the CDR3 is TGTGCCAGCAGTGTACAGGACCCCATGAACACTGAAGCTTTCTTT.

The chain recombines TRBV18 with TRBJ1-4, with 9 bases identical to TRBD1. The CDR3 totals 13 residues. J was trimmed by 11 bases and V by 3 bases; bases with no gene match: 4. CDR1 KGHSH and CDR2 LQKENI come from the germline V gene. CDR3 protein: CASSPGQGRKLFF. CDR3 DNA: TGTGCCAGCTCACCTGGACAGGGGAGGAAACTGTTTTTT.

This chain connects TRBV24-1 to TRBJ2-7, with a tentative D call TRBD1 (5 bases). Deletions cut 8 bases from V and 0 bases from J, with 10 bases between. The CDR3 covers 13 residues. CDR1 KGHDR and CDR2 SFDVKD come from the germline V gene. The chain's CDR3 is CATKPTGSYEQYF. The CDR3 coding sequence is TGTGCCACCAAACCCACAGGCTCCTACGAGCAGTACTTC.

This chain joins TRBV6-5 and TRBJ2-3, with 8 positions matching TRBD2. The V gene end was trimmed by 3 bases and the J gene end by 6 bases; junction bases not matched to a gene: 11. Germline CDR1 is MNHEY and CDR2 is SVGAGI. The CDR3 is made up of 16 amino acids. Written as DNA, the CDR3 is TGTGCCAGCAGTTATATCCCAGCGGGAGTGGGGGATACGCAGTATTTT. Translating it yields CASSYIPAGVGDTQYF.

V is TRBV6-5 and J is TRBJ1-3, with D possibly TRBD1 on 6 matching bases. Germline V lookup: CDR1 MNHEY, CDR2 SVGAGI. Trimming removed 0 bases at V and 5 bases at J, with 8 bases between. This CDR3 contains 14 residues. The CDR3 loop reads CASSYSGQRNTIYF. In DNA, the CDR3 is TGTGCCAGCAGTTACTCCGGACAGCGAAACACCATATATTTT.

The J gene is TRBJ2-2, the V gene TRBV12-5, with TRBD1 matching 9 bases. CDR3 length equals 15 residues. The V and J ends lost 3 bases and 6 bases, in that order; junction bases with no gene match: 5. Germline V gene sequence: CDR1 LGHNT, CDR2 FRNRAP. The CDR3 sequence is CASGFLGQGSGELFF. CDR3 coding DNA: TGTGCTAGTGGTTTCCTAGGACAGGGGTCCGGGGAGCTGTTTTTT.

The V gene is TRBV5-1, the J gene TRBJ1-2, with D possibly being TRBD1 (6 bases). V was shortened by 3 bases and J by 2 bases, with 11 bases between the two germline ends. Germline assignment: CDR1 SGHRS and CDR2 YFSETQ. The CDR3 totals 14 residues. The CDR3 DNA reads TGCGCCAGCAGCTGGGGGCCTTCGAACTATGGCTACACCTTC. It yields the protein CASSWGPSNYGYTF.

The chain has TRBV4-2 and TRBJ1-2, with a tentative D call TRBD1 (6 bases). Trimming pared 4 bases from V and 6 bases from J, leaving 24 bases between. The CDR3 is made up of 17 amino acids. Germline V gene data show CDR1 as LGHNA and CDR2 as YNFKEQ. As DNA, the CDR3 is TGTGCCAGCAGCCTACCTCTGGACAGTCGGAAAGATGATGGCTACACCTTC. Translating it yields CASSLPLDSRKDDGYTF.

V and J are TRBV10-3 and TRBJ2-3, with a tentative D call TRBD2 (7 bases). Germline CDR1 and CDR2: ENHRY and SYGVKD. V lost 7 bases and J lost 2, with 13 bases in between. This CDR3 has 14 residues. The CDR3, as DNA: TGTGCCATCAACATGGGGGGGGCCACAGATACGCAGTATTTT. It encodes CAINMGGATDTQYF.

In its sample, this clone was seen a few times. The J gene is TRBJ1-1, the V gene TRBV28; 7 positions agree with TRBD1. The CDR3 is made up of 13 amino acids. Germline CDR1 is MDHEN and CDR2 is SYDVKM. With V trimmed by 3 bases and J by 6 bases, 4 bases remained unmatched. Here the CDR3 DNA reads TGTGCCAGCAGTTTGGGACAGATTTCTGAAGCTTTCTTT. Protein sequence: CASSLGQISEAFF. Together with reference TRBV28 and TRBJ1-1, the CDR3 gives the full variable domain: DVKVTQSSRYLVKRTGEKVFLECVQDMDHENMFWYRQDPGLGLRLIYFSYDVKMKEKGDIPEGYSVSREKKERFSLILESASTNQTSMYLCASSLGQISEAFFGQGTRLTVV.

The chain has TRBV6-2 or TRBV6-3 and TRBJ2-7; 9 positions agree with TRBD1. Looked up from germline, CDR1 is MNHEY and CDR2 is SVGEGT. The CDR3 runs to 15 residues. The V gene end was trimmed by 4 bases and the J gene end by 3 bases; junction bases not matched to a gene: 7. The DNA for the CDR3 is TGTGCCAGCAGTTCCCCCGGGACAGGGCACTACGAGCAGTACTTC. Translated: CASSSPGTGHYEQYF.

The CDR3 loop is CASRRPGSPSYEQYF. For the CDR3, the DNA is TGTGCCAGCAGACGACCCGGGTCCCCCTCCTACGAGCAGTACTTC. The chain uses TRBV27 and TRBJ2-7; D unclear. Trimming removed 6 bases at V and 0 bases at J, with 15 bases between. In germline, CDR1 is MNHEY, CDR2 SMNVEV (reference sequence). The CDR3 length is 15 residues.

V is TRBV19 and J is TRBJ2-2; TRBD1 aligns across 11 bases. The trim removed 7 bases at V and 6 bases at J, leaving 16 bases unmatched. This CDR3 has 18 residues. Germline loops: CDR1 LNHDA, CDR2 SQIVND (reference sequence). The CDR3 DNA sequence: TGTGCCAGTACTCCTCTTTGGACCGGACAGGGGGCGCCCGGGGAGCTGTTTTTT. Protein product: CASTPLWTGQGAPGELFF.

V and J are TRBV25-1 and TRBJ2-1, with D perhaps TRBD1 (6 bases). Germline CDR1 and CDR2: MGHDK and SYGVNS. V lost 3 bases and J 8 bases, leaving 14 bases between the germline ends. This CDR3 is built from 14 residues. The CDR3 DNA is TGTGCCAGCAGTGACTCCGGGACACTCTATGAGCAGTTCTTC. Translated: CASSDSGTLYEQFF.

The rearrangement links TRBV9 to TRBJ2-5; 8 bases align to TRBD2. CDR1 is SGDLS, CDR2 YYNGEE, per germline. The CDR3 length is 16 residues. V was clipped by 0 bases and J by 1 base; unmatched bases: 5. CDR3: CASSVVGGGTQETQYF. The CDR3 DNA is TGTGCCAGCAGCGTAGTTGGCGGGGGGACCCAAGAGACCCAGTACTTC.

This chain uses TRBV6-2 or TRBV6-3 with TRBJ1-2; TRBD1 aligns across 7 bases. This CDR3 comprises 13 residues. Germline loops: CDR1 MNHEY, CDR2 SVGEGT. V lost 2 bases and J lost 4; bases outside the gene matches: 1. The CDR3 nucleotides are TGTGCCAGCAGTTACGCAGGGGGCTATGGCTACACCTTC. This encodes CASSYAGGYGYTF.

The chain employs TRBV19 and TRBJ1-2; D call uncertain. CDR1 LNHDA and CDR2 SQIVND come from the germline V gene (reference sequence). V lost 3 bases, J lost 4 bases, and 21 bases lay in between. The CDR3 runs to 17 residues. For the CDR3, the DNA is TGTGCCAGTAGTATGATCGGAGTGACCCTAGGCCCCTATGGCTACACCTTC. It translates to CASSMIGVTLGPYGYTF.

This chain links TRBV5-5 with TRBJ1-4; TRBD1 matches at 9 bases. Germline trimming cut 5 bases from V and 10 bases from J; bases unmatched to any gene: 12. The germline V gene has CDR1 SGHKS and CDR2 YYEKEE (reference sequence). This CDR3 has 15 amino acids. The CDR3 nucleotides are TGTGCCAGCAGTCCTTCCGGGACAGGGTCCGGAAAACTGTTTTTT. Translation: CASSPSGTGSGKLFF. The whole variable domain, remainder taken from reference TRBV5-5 and TRBJ1-4, is DAGVTQSPTHLIKTRGQQVTLRCSPISGHKSVSWYQQVLGQGPQFIFQYYEKEERGRGNFPDRFSARQFPNYSSELNVNALLLGDSALYLCASSPSGTGSGKLFFGSGTQLSVL.

The CDR3 sequence: CASSLSGTSPFNEQFF. The DNA of the CDR3 is TGCGCCAGCAGCCTTTCCGGGACAAGTCCCTTTAATGAGCAGTTCTTC. This chain joins TRBV4-1 and TRBJ2-1; TRBD1 is a possible D gene (6 bases). The CDR3 runs to 16 residues. V shed 4 bases and J shed 7 bases, with 20 bases lying between them. Germline V gives CDR1 MGHRA, CDR2 YSYEKL.

This chain links TRBV5-1 with TRBJ1-1; no definite D call. The CDR3 is made up of 14 amino acids. From germline, CDR1 is SGHRS and CDR2 YFSETQ. V lost 6 bases and J lost 0, with 12 bases in between. The CDR3 here is CASTAAELNTEAFF. In DNA, the CDR3 is TGCGCCAGCACGGCGGCAGAATTGAACACTGAAGCTTTCTTT.

The rearrangement joins TRBV30 to TRBJ2-3, with a weak D call TRBD2 (6 bases). CDR3 length: 14 residues. Germline V CDR1 and CDR2: GTSNPN, SVGIG (reference sequence). V was trimmed by 1 base and J by 3 bases, leaving 11 bases between them. The chain's CDR3 is CAWSGRGVTDTQYF. CDR3 in DNA: TGTGCCTGGAGTGGGCGGGGAGTAACAGATACGCAGTATTTT.

The rearrangement uses TRBV28 and TRBJ2-7; possibly TRBD1 for D (5 bases). V shed 7 bases and J shed 9 bases, with 22 bases lying between them. Germline V gives CDR1 MDHEN, CDR2 SYDVKM. This CDR3 spans 14 amino acids. In DNA, the CDR3 is TGTGCCAGCACCCCCGGCTCCAGGCCAGGGTGGCAGTACTTC. It specifies CASTPGSRPGWQYF.

The rearrangement uses TRBV5-6 and TRBJ2-7; D is unresolved. V was clipped by 4 bases and J by 3 bases, with 14 bases between them. This CDR3 is 14 amino acids long. Germline V lookup: CDR1 SGHDT, CDR2 YYEEEE. The CDR3 reads CASSKELPIYEQYF. DNA for the CDR3: TGTGCCAGCAGCAAGGAGCTTCCTATCTACGAGCAGTACTTC.

Remarks on this clone: The same CDR3 can be traced to other DNA sequences in this sample. The chain has TRBV9 and TRBJ2-1; the D gene is possibly TRBD2 (6 bases). Germline V gene data show CDR1 as SGDLS and CDR2 as YYNGEE. V dropped 2 bases and J dropped 0 bases, with 9 bases sitting between them. CDR3 length equals 15 residues. The CDR3: CASSVTGASYNEQFF. CDR3 nucleotide sequence: TGTGCCAGCAGCGTCACGGGAGCCTCCTACAATGAGCAGTTCTTC. Combining the CDR3 with reference TRBV9 and TRBJ2-1 gives the whole variable domain DSGVTQTPKHLITATGQRVTLRCSPRSGDLSVYWYQQSLDQGLQFLIQYYNGEERAKGNILERFSAQQFPDLHSELNLSSLELGDSALYFCASSVTGASYNEQFFGPGTRLTVL.

The rearrangement links TRBV27 to TRBJ2-1, with 7 bases matching TRBD2. In germline, CDR1 is MNHEY, CDR2 SMNVEV (reference sequence). This CDR3 region has 16 residues. V shed 3 bases and J 4 bases; nucleotides not matched to a gene: 9. CDR3 protein: CASSFSGGLTYNEQFF. DNA for the CDR3: TGTGCCAGCAGTTTCTCGGGGGGACTTACATACAATGAGCAGTTCTTC.

This chain uses TRBV15 with TRBJ1-6; possibly TRBD1 for D (5 bases). This CDR3 has 12 residues. V gave up 8 bases and J gave up 6 bases, with 8 bases separating them. The germline V gene encodes CDR1 LNHNV and CDR2 YYDKDF (reference sequence). For the CDR3, the DNA is TGTGCCACCCGGGGGTTTAATTCACCCCTCCACTTT. It encodes CATRGFNSPLHF.

This clone appeared once. V usage is TRBV14 and J usage is TRBJ2-1; TRBD1 agrees at 8 bases. The J segment lost 7 bases and the V segment lost 6 bases, leaving 14 bases of the junction unmatched. Germline lookup yields CDR1 SGHDN and CDR2 FVKESK. There are 16 residues in the CDR3. This chain's CDR3 is CASSRHQGAVENEQFF. CDR3 nucleotides: TGTGCCAGCAGTCGTCATCAGGGGGCGGTTGAAAATGAGCAGTTCTTC.